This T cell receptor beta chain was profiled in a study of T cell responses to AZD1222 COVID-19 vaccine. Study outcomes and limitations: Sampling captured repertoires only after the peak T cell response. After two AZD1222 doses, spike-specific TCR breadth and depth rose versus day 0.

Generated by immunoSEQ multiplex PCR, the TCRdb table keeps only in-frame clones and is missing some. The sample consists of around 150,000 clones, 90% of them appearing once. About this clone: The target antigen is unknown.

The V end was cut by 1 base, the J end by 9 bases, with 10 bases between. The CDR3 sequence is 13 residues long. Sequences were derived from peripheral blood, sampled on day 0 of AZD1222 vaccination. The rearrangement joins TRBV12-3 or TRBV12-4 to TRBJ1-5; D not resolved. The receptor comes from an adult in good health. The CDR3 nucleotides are TGTGCCAGCAGTTTAGGGGAAGATCGGCCCCAGCATTTT. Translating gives CASSLGEDRPQHF.